These 9 T cell receptor beta chains were all obtained from the same sample, sequenced in a study of T cell changes during pregnancy in multiple sclerosis. Only in-frame clones appear in the TCRdb table, and some are missing; sequencing was by immunoSEQ multiplex PCR. The data contain 70,000 to 95,000 clones, 90% to 95% of them singletons. The sequenced sample was peripheral blood, obtained in the second trimester of pregnancy. The receptor source for this set is a female donor with multiple sclerosis, enrolled in a pregnancy study.

J is TRBJ2-7 and V is TRBV21-1; TRBD1 reflects the table's D call only, with no check against the DNA. TRBV21-1 is labeled a pseudogene. The CDR3 covers 16 residues. The DNA for the CDR3 is TGTGCCAGCAGCAAACATCAGGACAGGGGATGGTACGAGCAGTACTTC. The encoded protein is CASSKHQDRGWYEQYF.

The J gene is TRBJ2-7, the V gene TRBV5-1; D uncertain. V was shortened by 4 bases and J by 3 bases, with 17 bases between the two germline ends. Germline V CDR1 and CDR2: SGHRS, YFSETQ. The CDR3 consists of 15 residues. This CDR3 is CASSPSPSVLYEQYF. CDR3 bases: TGCGCCAGCAGCCCTTCGCCCAGCGTTCTCTACGAGCAGTACTTC.

This CDR3 reads CASSLAGGRAEAFF. The CDR3 nucleotides read TGCGCCAGCAGCTTGGCGGGGGGAAGGGCTGAAGCTTTCTTT. The rearrangement joins TRBV5-1 to TRBJ1-1; the D gene is possibly TRBD1 (5 bases). The CDR3 length is 14 residues. CDR1 and CDR2 (germline): SGHRS, YFSETQ. With 0 bases removed from V and 6 bases from J, the gap between germline ends came to 12 bases.

The chain couples TRBV6-5 to TRBJ1-5; D unclear. The germline V and J ends were trimmed by 3 bases and 7 bases, with 10 bases remaining between them. CDR1 MNHEY and CDR2 SVGAGI come from the germline V gene. The CDR3 extends over 13 amino acids. The CDR3 nucleotides are TGTGCCAGCAGTTATTCTTACAGACAGCCCCAGCATTTT. This codes for CASSYSYRQPQHF.

This clone has a single count. The chain joins TRBV7-9 to TRBJ1-3; D is ambiguous. Germline values: CDR1 SEHNR, CDR2 FQNEAQ (reference sequence). V was trimmed by 5 bases and J by 1 base, leaving 9 bases between them. The CDR3 has 14 residues. The CDR3 protein is CASSLTSSGNTIYF. The CDR3 DNA is TGTGCCAGCAGCCTTACTTCGTCTGGAAACACCATATATTTT.

The genes are TRBV4-2 and TRBJ2-3; 7 nucleotides match TRBD2. CDR1 is LGHNA, CDR2 YNFKEQ, per germline. The CDR3 consists of 16 residues. V dropped 2 bases and J dropped 4; count of bases not matched to a gene: 9. The CDR3 here is CASSQSSGATSDTQYF. For the CDR3, the DNA is TGTGCCAGCAGCCAATCGAGCGGGGCCACCTCAGATACGCAGTATTTT.

This chain links TRBV5-1 with TRBJ2-3; TRBD1 might be the D (7 bases). Trimming shortened V by 4 bases and J by 0 bases, and 15 bases separated the two germline ends. This CDR3 is 16 amino acids long. Looked up from germline, CDR1 is SGHRS and CDR2 is YFSETQ. The CDR3 DNA reads TGCGCCAGCAGCCAAAGACAGGGACTTAGCACAGATACGCAGTATTTT. Protein: CASSQRQGLSTDTQYF.

The genes are TRBV28 and TRBJ2-4, with no clear D. The germline V and J ends were trimmed by 2 bases and 5 bases, with 7 bases remaining between them. This CDR3 comprises 13 residues. Germline assignment: CDR1 MDHEN and CDR2 SYDVKM. The CDR3 sequence is CASSLVLENIQYF. The CDR3 DNA reads as TGTGCCAGCAGTTTAGTGTTAGAAAACATTCAGTACTTC.

The rearrangement links TRBV27 to TRBJ1-2; the match to TRBD1 covers 8 bases. The V gene end was trimmed by 4 bases and the J gene end by 3 bases; junction bases not matched to a gene: 10. The CDR3 is 16 residues long. CDR1 MNHEY and CDR2 SMNVEV come from the germline V gene (reference sequence). CDR3 residues: CASSSSGQGKDYGYTF. The CDR3 DNA is TGTGCCAGCAGTTCCTCCGGACAGGGCAAGGACTATGGCTACACCTTC.